The clone carrying this T cell receptor beta chain was counted at least ten times. What it binds is not known. Patients who underwent sequencing had shown CD8+CD57+ cell expansion by flow cytometry. Everyone among the patients had severe acquired aplastic anemia. The data were obtained in a study of CD8+CD57+ T cells in acquired aplastic anemia. Notes on the study in general: A set of roughly 27 CD8+ CDR3 sequences was shared between patients and controls, and these sequences appeared highly expressed in patients.

The V and J ends lost 5 bases and 6 bases respectively, with 13 bases between them. Per the germline V gene, CDR1 is SNHLY and CDR2 is FYNNEI. The CDR3 contains 13 residues. According to the study, genomic DNA was the template for TCR beta VDJ and CDR3 profiling. TCRdb processed the reads anew with MiXCR; each CDR3 protein has one entry. The repertoire holds under 200,000 distinct CDR3 sequences, with about half as singletons. V usage is TRBV2 and J usage is TRBJ1-1; D is uncertain. The sequence came from a human donor with aplastic anemia. The specimen sequenced was sorted CD4+, CD8+, or CD8+CD57+ T cells (not recorded which) from PBMCs. CDR3 nucleotides: TGTGCCAGCAGTCGAACGATCACTTCTGAAGCTTTCTTT. This sequence encodes CASSRTITSEAFF.